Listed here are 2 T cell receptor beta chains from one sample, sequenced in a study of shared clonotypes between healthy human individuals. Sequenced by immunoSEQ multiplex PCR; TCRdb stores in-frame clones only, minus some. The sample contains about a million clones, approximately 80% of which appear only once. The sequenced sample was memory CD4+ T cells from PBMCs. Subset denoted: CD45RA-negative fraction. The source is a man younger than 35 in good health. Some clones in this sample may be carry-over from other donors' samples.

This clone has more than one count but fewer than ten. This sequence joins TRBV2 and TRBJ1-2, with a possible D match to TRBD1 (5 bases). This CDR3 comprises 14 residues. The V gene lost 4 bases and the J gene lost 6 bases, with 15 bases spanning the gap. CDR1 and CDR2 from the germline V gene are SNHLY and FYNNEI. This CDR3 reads CASSAQTEGHGYTF. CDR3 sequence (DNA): TGTGCCAGCAGTGCTCAGACAGAAGGACATGGCTACACCTTC.

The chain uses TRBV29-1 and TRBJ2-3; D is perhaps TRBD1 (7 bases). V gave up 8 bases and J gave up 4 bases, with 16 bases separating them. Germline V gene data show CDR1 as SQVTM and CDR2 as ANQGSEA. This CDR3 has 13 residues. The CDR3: CSLAGQPSDTQYF. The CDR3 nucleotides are TGCAGCCTCGCGGGACAGCCGTCAGATACGCAGTATTTT.